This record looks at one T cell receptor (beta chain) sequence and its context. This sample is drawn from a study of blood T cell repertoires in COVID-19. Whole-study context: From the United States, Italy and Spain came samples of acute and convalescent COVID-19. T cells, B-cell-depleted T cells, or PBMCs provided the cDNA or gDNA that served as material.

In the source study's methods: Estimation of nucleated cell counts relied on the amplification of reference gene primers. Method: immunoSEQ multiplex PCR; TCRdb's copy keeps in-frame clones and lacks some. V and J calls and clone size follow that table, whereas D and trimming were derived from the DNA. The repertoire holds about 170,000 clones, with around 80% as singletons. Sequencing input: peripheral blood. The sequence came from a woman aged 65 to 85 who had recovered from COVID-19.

CDR3 residues: CASSLGQGRTTNEKLFF. CDR3 sequence (DNA): TGTGCCAGCAGCTTGGGACAGGGGAGGACAACTAATGAAAAACTGTTTTTT. The chain employs TRBV7-9 and TRBJ1-4; 10 bases align to TRBD1. CDR3 size: 17 residues. Germline V gives CDR1 SEHNR, CDR2 FQNEAQ (reference sequence). V lost 3 bases, J lost 0 bases, and 4 bases stayed unmatched.